This is a list of T cell receptor beta chains from one sample in a study of T cells after yellow fever vaccination. TCRdb reprocessed the 5' RACE reads with MiXCR, giving one entry per CDR3 protein. This table holds 300,000 to 350,000 distinct CDR3 sequences, about 10% found once. The sample consisted of CD4+ T cells sorted from PBMCs, taken 45 days after the yellow fever booster vaccination. These TCRs come from a man in his late teens or twenties who received the YFV17D yellow fever vaccine. CDR3s include the opening cysteine and the closing phenylalanine or tryptophan. Fields, in order: clone size, V gene, D gene, CDR3 length, J gene, CDR3 protein, CDR3 DNA. D genes are given only for firm matches. Size is stated for part of the rows, as once, few or many counts, or as a class when the clone is expanded.

clone size: NA; V gene: TRBV7-2; D gene: TRBD2; CDR3 length: 16; J gene: TRBJ2-3; CDR3 protein: CASSFAPAGVTDTQYF; CDR3 DNA: TGTGCCAGCAGCTTTGCCCCAGCGGGGGTGACAGATACGCAGTATTTT
clone size: NA; V gene: TRBV18; D gene: TRBD2; CDR3 length: 13; J gene: TRBJ2-5; CDR3 protein: CATSGGYQETQYF; CDR3 DNA: TGTGCCACGTCGGGGGGTTACCAAGAGACCCAGTACTTC
clone size: NA; V gene: TRBV7-2; D gene: NA; CDR3 length: 12; J gene: TRBJ2-3; CDR3 protein: CASSLGDARRYF; CDR3 DNA: TGTGCCAGCAGCTTAGGGGACGCCCGGAGGTATTTT
clone size: NA; V gene: TRBV6-6; D gene: NA; CDR3 length: 13; J gene: TRBJ1-2; CDR3 protein: CASSMTGNYGYTF; CDR3 DNA: TGTGCCAGCAGTATGACAGGAAACTATGGCTACACCTTC
clone size: many; V gene: TRBV2; D gene: NA; CDR3 length: 13; J gene: TRBJ2-1; CDR3 protein: CASSEAWGGEQFF; CDR3 DNA: TGTGCCAGCAGTGAAGCTTGGGGAGGTGAGCAGTTCTTC
clone size: many; V gene: TRBV2; D gene: NA; CDR3 length: 14; J gene: TRBJ1-2; CDR3 protein: CASSVLQGSYGYTF; CDR3 DNA: TGTGCCAGCAGCGTCTTACAGGGAAGCTATGGCTACACCTTC
clone size: many; V gene: TRBV4-2; D gene: TRBD1; CDR3 length: 16; J gene: TRBJ1-1; CDR3 protein: CASSQAGTGGSSEAFF; CDR3 DNA: TGTGCCAGCAGCCAAGCCGGGACAGGGGGATCATCTGAAGCTTTCTTT
clone size: few; V gene: TRBV6-2/TRBV6-3; D gene: NA; CDR3 length: 15; J gene: TRBJ1-1; CDR3 protein: CASTNGNTGNTEAFF; CDR3 DNA: TGTGCCAGCACCAACGGGAATACCGGGAACACTGAAGCTTTCTTT
clone size: NA; V gene: TRBV5-1; D gene: NA; CDR3 length: 17; J gene: TRBJ2-5; CDR3 protein: CASSPGIGRGAQETKYF; CDR3 DNA: TGCGCCAGCAGCCCTGGTATTGGTCGGGGGGCCCAAGAGACCAAGTACTTC
clone size: NA; V gene: TRBV10-3; D gene: TRBD2; CDR3 length: 16; J gene: TRBJ2-4; CDR3 protein: CAISEIGGLAKNIQYF; CDR3 DNA: TGTGCCATCAGTGAGATCGGGGGGTTAGCCAAAAACATTCAGTACTTC
clone size: many; V gene: TRBV5-1; D gene: TRBD1; CDR3 length: 15; J gene: TRBJ2-1; CDR3 protein: CASSGQGAAYNEQFF; CDR3 DNA: TGCGCCAGCAGCGGACAGGGGGCGGCCTACAATGAGCAGTTCTTC
clone size: few; V gene: TRBV7-9; D gene: NA; CDR3 length: 12; J gene: TRBJ1-2; CDR3 protein: CASSALRDGYTF; CDR3 DNA: TGTGCCAGCAGCGCATTAAGGGACGGCTACACCTTC
clone size: NA; V gene: TRBV5-1; D gene: NA; CDR3 length: 16; J gene: TRBJ2-1; CDR3 protein: CASSWTTARTYNEQFF; CDR3 DNA: TGCGCCAGCAGCTGGACGACAGCCAGAACCTACAATGAGCAGTTCTTC
clone size: few; V gene: TRBV2; D gene: NA; CDR3 length: 15; J gene: TRBJ1-4; CDR3 protein: CASRSHGATNEKLFF; CDR3 DNA: TGTGCCAGCAGGTCCCACGGTGCAACTAATGAAAAACTGTTTTTT
clone size: few; V gene: TRBV6-2/TRBV6-3; D gene: NA; CDR3 length: 14; J gene: TRBJ1-2; CDR3 protein: CASSSRALSFSYTF; CDR3 DNA: TGTGCCAGCAGTTCCAGGGCCCTTTCATTCAGCTACACCTTC
clone size: few; V gene: TRBV3-1; D gene: TRBD2; CDR3 length: 16; J gene: TRBJ2-3; CDR3 protein: CASSLLAGGETDTQYF; CDR3 DNA: TGTGCCAGCAGCCTCTTAGCGGGGGGGGAAACAGATACGCAGTATTTT
clone size: NA; V gene: TRBV19; D gene: NA; CDR3 length: 15; J gene: TRBJ2-1; CDR3 protein: CASTQDLGPRREQFF; CDR3 DNA: TGTGCCAGTACCCAAGATTTGGGACCCCGGAGGGAGCAGTTCTTC